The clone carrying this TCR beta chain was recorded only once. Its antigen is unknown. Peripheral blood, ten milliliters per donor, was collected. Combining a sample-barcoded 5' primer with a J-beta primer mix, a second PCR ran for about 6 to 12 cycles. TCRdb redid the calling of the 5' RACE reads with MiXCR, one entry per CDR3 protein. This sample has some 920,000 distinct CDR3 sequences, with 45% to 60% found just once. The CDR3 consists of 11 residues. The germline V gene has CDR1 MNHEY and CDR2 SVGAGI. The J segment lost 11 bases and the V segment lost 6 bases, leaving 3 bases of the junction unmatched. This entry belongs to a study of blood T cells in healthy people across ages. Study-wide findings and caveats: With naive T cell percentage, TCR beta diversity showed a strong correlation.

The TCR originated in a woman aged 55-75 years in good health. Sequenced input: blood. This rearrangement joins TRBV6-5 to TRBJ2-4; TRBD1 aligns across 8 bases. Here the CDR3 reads CASRQTGVQYF. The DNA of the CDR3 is TGTGCCAGCAGGCAGACAGGGGTTCAGTACTTC.